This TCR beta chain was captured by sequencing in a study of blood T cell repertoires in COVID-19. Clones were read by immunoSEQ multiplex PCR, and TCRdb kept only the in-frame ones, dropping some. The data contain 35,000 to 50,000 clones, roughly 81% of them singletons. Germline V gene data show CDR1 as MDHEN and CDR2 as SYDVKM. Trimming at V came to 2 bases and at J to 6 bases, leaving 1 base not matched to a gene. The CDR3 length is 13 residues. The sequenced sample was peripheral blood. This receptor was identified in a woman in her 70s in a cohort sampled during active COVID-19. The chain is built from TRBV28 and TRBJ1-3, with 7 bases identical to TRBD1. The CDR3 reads CASSLGQENTIYF. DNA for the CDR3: TGTGCCAGCAGTTTAGGACAGGAAAACACCATATATTTT.